This TCR beta chain was identified in a study of multiple sclerosis patients with progressive multifocal leukoencephalopathy. Per germline, CDR1 MNHNS and CDR2 SASEGT. The CDR3 contains 15 residues. The V gene end was trimmed by 2 bases and the J gene end by 6 bases; junction bases not matched to a gene: 7. Synthetic inline TR CDR3 controls covering all V-J pairings were spiked into each PCR. Libraries were prepared by immunoSEQ multiplex PCR; TCRdb keeps only in-frame clonotypes and omits some of them. This table holds approximately 27,000 clones, 85% to 90% found once. Time point noted: time of PML onset. With respect to this clone: What it binds is not known.

General study findings and limits: It is unclear whether the findings reflect JC virus infection or general immunocompromise. Expanded clones at PML onset predated and persisted through natalizumab therapy.

Sequenced material: PBMCs, taken from a patient treated with natalizumab. The TCR was taken from a woman aged 25 to 39 with progressive multifocal leukoencephalopathy. V is TRBV6-1 and J is TRBJ2-7; 10 nucleotides align to TRBD2. CDR3 DNA: TGTGCCAGCAGTGAAAGCAGCGGGGGGGCATTCGAGCAGTACTTC. The encoded protein is CASSESSGGAFEQYF.